A selection of T cell receptor beta chains follows, all from one sample in a study of radiation and T cells in renal cell carcinoma. Profiled with immunoSEQ multiplex PCR; TCRdb holds only in-frame clones, not every one. This sample has around 60,000 clones, with around 76% found just once. This specimen was blood, taken from a patient whose treatment included radiotherapy and nephrectomy. The receptor source for this set is a man in his fifties or sixties with renal cell carcinoma. CDR3s include the opening cysteine and the closing phenylalanine or tryptophan. Each record gives: clone size, V gene, J gene, D gene, CDR3 DNA, CDR3 protein. D genes are given only for firm matches. Size is stated for part of the rows, as once, few or many counts, or as a class when the clone is expanded.

clone_size: .; v_call: TRBV5-1; j_call: TRBJ2-3; d_call: TRBD2; cdr3_nt: TGCGCCACCACTAGGACTAGCGGGAGGGAAGATACGCAGTATTTT; cdr3_aa: CATTRTSGREDTQYF
clone_size: .; v_call: TRBV21-1; j_call: TRBJ2-4; d_call: .; cdr3_nt: TGTGCCAGGGAGAAGGAAGGGGCCAAAAACATTCAGTACTTC; cdr3_aa: CAREKEGAKNIQYF
clone_size: .; v_call: TRBV9; j_call: TRBJ2-3; d_call: .; cdr3_nt: TGTGCCAGCAGCGAAACAGATCATAGCACAGATACGCAGTATTTT; cdr3_aa: CASSETDHSTDTQYF
clone_size: .; v_call: TRBV5-1; j_call: TRBJ2-1; d_call: .; cdr3_nt: TGCGCCAGCAGCTTGGGAGCTGGGGAACTTCGGGGACCCAATGAGCAGTTCTTC; cdr3_aa: CASSLGAGELRGPNEQFF
clone_size: .; v_call: TRBV9; j_call: TRBJ2-3; d_call: TRBD2; cdr3_nt: TGTGCCAGCAGCCCCCGACTAGCGGGGCCCGAAGATACGCAGTATTTT; cdr3_aa: CASSPRLAGPEDTQYF
clone_size: large; v_call: TRBV7-2; j_call: TRBJ2-1; d_call: TRBD2; cdr3_nt: TGTGCCAGCAGCCAGCACGGGGGGGACTACAATGAGCAGTTCTTC; cdr3_aa: CASSQHGGDYNEQFF
clone_size: .; v_call: TRBV29-1; j_call: TRBJ1-3; d_call: .; cdr3_nt: TGCAGCGTCGAGACGGTAGCCTCTGGAAACACCATATATTTT; cdr3_aa: CSVETVASGNTIYF
clone_size: .; v_call: TRBV5-6; j_call: TRBJ1-2; d_call: .; cdr3_nt: TGTGCCAGCAGCTCGGGGGCGCCCCACGGCTACACCTTC; cdr3_aa: CASSSGAPHGYTF
clone_size: .; v_call: TRBV5-6; j_call: TRBJ1-1; d_call: .; cdr3_nt: TGTGCCAGCAGCTTGGCGGGACAGAACACTGAAGCTTTCTTT; cdr3_aa: CASSLAGQNTEAFF
clone_size: .; v_call: TRBV27; j_call: TRBJ1-2; d_call: .; cdr3_nt: TGTGCCAGCAGTTCCTACCAGACCCGACTCTACACCTTC; cdr3_aa: CASSSYQTRLYTF
clone_size: .; v_call: TRBV6-6; j_call: TRBJ1-1; d_call: .; cdr3_nt: TGTGCCAGCAGTTACTCGAAGGGCACTGAAGCTTTCTTT; cdr3_aa: CASSYSKGTEAFF
clone_size: .; v_call: TRBV6-1; j_call: TRBJ2-3; d_call: .; cdr3_nt: TGTGCCAGCAGTGAGGACCTCTTACGGGATACGCAGTATTTT; cdr3_aa: CASSEDLLRDTQYF
clone_size: .; v_call: TRBV7-9; j_call: TRBJ2-2; d_call: TRBD1; cdr3_nt: TGTGCCAGCAGCGACCCCGGGACAGGAGTAACCGGGGAGCTGTTTTTT; cdr3_aa: CASSDPGTGVTGELFF
clone_size: .; v_call: TRBV9; j_call: TRBJ2-2; d_call: .; cdr3_nt: TGTGCCAGCAACGGAATTGTTGACACCGGGGAGCTGTTTTTT; cdr3_aa: CASNGIVDTGELFF
clone_size: .; v_call: TRBV12-1; j_call: TRBJ1-6; d_call: .; cdr3_nt: TGTGCCAGCAGCAGATCCCGGGACAGGGGGCCTGGTACGTATTCACCCCTCCACTTT; cdr3_aa: CASSRSRDRGPGTYSPLHF
clone_size: .; v_call: TRBV30; j_call: TRBJ1-6; d_call: TRBD1; cdr3_nt: TGTGCCTGGAGTCCGGACAGGGGGAACTCACCCCTCCACTTT; cdr3_aa: CAWSPDRGNSPLHF
clone_size: .; v_call: TRBV14; j_call: TRBJ2-5; d_call: .; cdr3_nt: TGTGCCAGCAGCCAAGAACAACGGGAGCTAAGGGAGACCCAGTACTTC; cdr3_aa: CASSQEQRELRETQYF
clone_size: .; v_call: TRBV6-1; j_call: TRBJ1-2; d_call: .; cdr3_nt: TGTGCCAGCAGTGAAATGGGGAACTATGGCTACACCTTC; cdr3_aa: CASSEMGNYGYTF
clone_size: .; v_call: TRBV10-1; j_call: TRBJ1-1; d_call: .; cdr3_nt: TGCGCCAGCAGCGAAACAGAAATGAACACTGAAGCTTTCTTT; cdr3_aa: CASSETEMNTEAFF
clone_size: .; v_call: TRBV6-5; j_call: TRBJ1-1; d_call: TRBD1; cdr3_nt: TGTGCCAGCAGCCAGGGACAGTTGAACACTGAAGCTTTCTTT; cdr3_aa: CASSQGQLNTEAFF